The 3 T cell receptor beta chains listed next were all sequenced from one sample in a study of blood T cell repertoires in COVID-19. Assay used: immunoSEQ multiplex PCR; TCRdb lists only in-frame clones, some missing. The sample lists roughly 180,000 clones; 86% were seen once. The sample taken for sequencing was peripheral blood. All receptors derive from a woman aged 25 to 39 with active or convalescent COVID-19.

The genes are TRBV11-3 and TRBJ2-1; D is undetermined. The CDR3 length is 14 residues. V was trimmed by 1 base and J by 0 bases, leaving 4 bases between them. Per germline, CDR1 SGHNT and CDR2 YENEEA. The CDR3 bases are TGTGCCAGCAGCTTAGGTAGCTCCTACAATGAGCAGTTCTTC. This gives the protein CASSLGSSYNEQFF.

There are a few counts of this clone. CDR3 bases: TGTGCCAGCAGCTTGCAGGGGGCTACCTATAATTCACCCCTCCACTTT. Translation: CASSLQGATYNSPLHF. The chain is built from TRBV5-6 and TRBJ1-6, with 8 bases matching TRBD1. The germline CDR1 and CDR2 sequences are SGHDT and YYEEEE. V was clipped by 1 base and J by 2 bases; unmatched bases: 2. This CDR3 contains 16 residues.

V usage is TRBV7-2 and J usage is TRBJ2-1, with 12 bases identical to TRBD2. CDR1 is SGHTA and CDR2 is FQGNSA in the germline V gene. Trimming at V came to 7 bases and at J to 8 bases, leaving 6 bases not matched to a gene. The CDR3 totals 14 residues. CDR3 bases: TGTGCCAGCACTAGCGGGAGGGCGTTTCATGAGCAGTTCTTC. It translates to CASTSGRAFHEQFF.